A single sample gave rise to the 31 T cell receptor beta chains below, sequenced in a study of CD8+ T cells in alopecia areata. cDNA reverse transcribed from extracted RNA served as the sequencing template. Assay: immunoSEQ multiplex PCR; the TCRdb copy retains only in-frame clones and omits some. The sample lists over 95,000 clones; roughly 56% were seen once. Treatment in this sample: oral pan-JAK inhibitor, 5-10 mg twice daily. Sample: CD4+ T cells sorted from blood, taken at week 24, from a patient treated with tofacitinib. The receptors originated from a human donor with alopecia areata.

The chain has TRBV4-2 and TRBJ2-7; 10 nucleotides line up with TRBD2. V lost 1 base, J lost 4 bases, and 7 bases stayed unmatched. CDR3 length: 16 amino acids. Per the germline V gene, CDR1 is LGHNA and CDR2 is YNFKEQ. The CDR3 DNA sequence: TGTGCCAGCAGCCAAGCCTCTAGCGGGGGTAGATACGAGCAGTACTTC. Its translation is CASSQASSGGRYEQYF.

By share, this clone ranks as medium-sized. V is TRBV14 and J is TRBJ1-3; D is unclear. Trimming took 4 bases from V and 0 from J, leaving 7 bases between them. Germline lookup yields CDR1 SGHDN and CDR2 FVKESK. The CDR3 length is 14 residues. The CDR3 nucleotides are TGTGCCAGCAGCCGCGGGAGCTCTGGAAACACCATATATTTT. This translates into CASSRGSSGNTIYF.

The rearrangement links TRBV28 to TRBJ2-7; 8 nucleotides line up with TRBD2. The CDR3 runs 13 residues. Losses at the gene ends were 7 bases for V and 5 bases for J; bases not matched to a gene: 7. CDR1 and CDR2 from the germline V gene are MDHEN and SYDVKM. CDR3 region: CASMSGGRNEQYF. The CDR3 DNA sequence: TGTGCCAGCATGAGCGGGGGAAGGAACGAGCAGTACTTC. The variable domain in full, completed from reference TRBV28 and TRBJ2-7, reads DVKVTQSSRYLVKRTGEKVFLECVQDMDHENMFWYRQDPGLGLRLIYFSYDVKMKEKGDIPEGYSVSREKKERFSLILESASTNQTSMYLCASMSGGRNEQYFGPGTRLTVT.

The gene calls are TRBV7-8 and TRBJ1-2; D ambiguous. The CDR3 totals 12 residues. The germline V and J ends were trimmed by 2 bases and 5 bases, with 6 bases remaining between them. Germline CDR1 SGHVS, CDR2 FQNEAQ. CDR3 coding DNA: TGTGCCAGCAGCTTATACGAATATGGCTACACCTTC. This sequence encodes CASSLYEYGYTF.

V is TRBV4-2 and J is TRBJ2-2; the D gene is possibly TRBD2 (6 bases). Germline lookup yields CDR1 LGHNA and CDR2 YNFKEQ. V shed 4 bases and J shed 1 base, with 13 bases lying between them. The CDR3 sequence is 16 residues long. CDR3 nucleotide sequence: TGTGCCAGCAGCCCCTGGCAGGGACTGAACACCGGGGAGCTGTTTTTT. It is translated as CASSPWQGLNTGELFF.

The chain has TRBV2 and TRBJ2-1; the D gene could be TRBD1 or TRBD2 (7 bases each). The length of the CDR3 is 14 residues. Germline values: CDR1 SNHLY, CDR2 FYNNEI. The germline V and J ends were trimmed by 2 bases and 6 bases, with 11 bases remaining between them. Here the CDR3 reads CASSEQGGTNEQFF. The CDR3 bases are TGTGCCAGCAGTGAACAGGGGGGGACCAATGAGCAGTTCTTC.

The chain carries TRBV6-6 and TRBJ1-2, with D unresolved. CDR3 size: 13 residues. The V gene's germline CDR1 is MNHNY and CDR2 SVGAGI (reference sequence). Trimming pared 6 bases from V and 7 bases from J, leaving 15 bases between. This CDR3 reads CASRDGQLAGYTF. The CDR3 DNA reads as TGTGCCAGCAGGGACGGGCAACTTGCTGGCTACACCTTC.

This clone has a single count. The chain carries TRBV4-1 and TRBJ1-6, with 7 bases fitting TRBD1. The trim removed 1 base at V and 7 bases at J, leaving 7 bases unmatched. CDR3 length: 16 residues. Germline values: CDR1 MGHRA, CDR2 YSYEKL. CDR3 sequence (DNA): TGCGCCAGCAGCCAAGTTCCGGGACAGAAAAATTCACCCCTCCACTTT. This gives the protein CASSQVPGQKNSPLHF.

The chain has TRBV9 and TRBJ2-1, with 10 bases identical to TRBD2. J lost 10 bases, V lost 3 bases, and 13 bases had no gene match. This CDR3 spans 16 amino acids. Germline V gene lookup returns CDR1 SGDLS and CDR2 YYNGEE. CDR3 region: CASSAGSGGAKKEQFF. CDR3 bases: TGTGCCAGCAGCGCGGGAAGCGGGGGGGCTAAGAAAGAGCAGTTCTTC.

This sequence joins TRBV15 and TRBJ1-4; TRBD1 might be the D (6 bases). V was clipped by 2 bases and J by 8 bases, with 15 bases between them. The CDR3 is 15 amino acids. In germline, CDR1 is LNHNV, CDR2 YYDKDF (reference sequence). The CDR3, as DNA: TGTGCCACCAGCAGACCTACGGGGGCACGAGAAAAACTGTTTTTT. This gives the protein CATSRPTGAREKLFF.

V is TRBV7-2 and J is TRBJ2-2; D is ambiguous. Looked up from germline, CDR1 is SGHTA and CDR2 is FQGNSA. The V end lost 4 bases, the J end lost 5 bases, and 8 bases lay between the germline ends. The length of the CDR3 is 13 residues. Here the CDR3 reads CASSSLLTGELFF. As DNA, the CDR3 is TGTGCCAGCAGCTCTCTCCTGACCGGGGAGCTGTTTTTT.

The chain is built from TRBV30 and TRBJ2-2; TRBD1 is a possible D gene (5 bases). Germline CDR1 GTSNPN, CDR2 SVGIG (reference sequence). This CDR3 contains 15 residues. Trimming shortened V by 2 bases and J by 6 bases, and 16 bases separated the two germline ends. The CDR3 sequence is CAWSFGQGTSGELFF. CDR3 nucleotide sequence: TGTGCCTGGAGTTTTGGGCAGGGCACGTCCGGGGAGCTGTTTTTT. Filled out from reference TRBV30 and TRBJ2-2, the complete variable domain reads SQTIHQWPATLVQPVGSPLSLECTVEGTSNPNLYWYRQAAGRGLQLLFYSVGIGQISSEVPQNLSASRPQDRQFILSSKKLLLSDSGFYLCAWSFGQGTSGELFFGEGSRLTVL.

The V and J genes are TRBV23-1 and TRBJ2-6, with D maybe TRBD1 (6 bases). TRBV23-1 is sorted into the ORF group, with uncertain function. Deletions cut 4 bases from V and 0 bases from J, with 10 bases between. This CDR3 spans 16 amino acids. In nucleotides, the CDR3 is TGCGCCAGCAGTCCTGGACAGCCCTCTGGGGCCAACGTCCTGACTTTC. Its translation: CASSPGQPSGANVLTF.

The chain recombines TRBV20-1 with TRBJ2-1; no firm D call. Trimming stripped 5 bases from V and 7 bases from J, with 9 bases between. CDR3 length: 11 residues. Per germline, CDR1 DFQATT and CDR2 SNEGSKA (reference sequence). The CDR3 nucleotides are TGCAGTGCTGCCAACCCTAATGAGCAGTTCTTC. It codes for CSAANPNEQFF.

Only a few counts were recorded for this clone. CDR3: CASSSIGQNYGYTF. The CDR3 DNA reads as TGTGCCAGCAGCTCGATCGGACAGAATTATGGCTACACCTTC. The rearrangement links TRBV11-2 to TRBJ1-2; weak D call: TRBD1 (6 bases). The V end was cut by 4 bases, the J end by 5 bases, with 14 bases between. Germline V CDR1 and CDR2: SGHAT, FQNNGV. The CDR3 is 14 amino acids. Full variable domain (rest looked up from reference TRBV11-2 and TRBJ1-2): EAGVAQSPRYKIIEKRQSVAFWCNPISGHATLYWYQQILGQGPKLLIQFQNNGVVDDSQLPKDRFSAERLKGVDSTLKIQPAKLEDSAVYLCASSSIGQNYGYTFGSGTRLTVV.

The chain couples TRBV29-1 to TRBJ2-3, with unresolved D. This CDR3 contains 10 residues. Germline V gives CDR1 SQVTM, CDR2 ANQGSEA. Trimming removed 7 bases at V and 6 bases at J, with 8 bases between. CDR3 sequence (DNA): TGCAGCGGGCATACGGATACGCAGTATTTT. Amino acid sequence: CSGHTDTQYF.

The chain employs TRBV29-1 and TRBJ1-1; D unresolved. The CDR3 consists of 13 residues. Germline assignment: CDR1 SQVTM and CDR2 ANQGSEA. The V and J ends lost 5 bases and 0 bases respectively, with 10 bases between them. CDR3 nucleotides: TGCAGCGTTAGTAGGCCGTTGAACACTGAAGCTTTCTTT. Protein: CSVSRPLNTEAFF. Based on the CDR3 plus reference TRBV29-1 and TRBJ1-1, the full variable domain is SAVISQKPSRDICQRGTSLTIQCQVDSQVTMMFWYRQQPGQSLTLIATANQGSEATYESGFVIDKFPISRPNLTFSTLTVSNMSPEDSSIYLCSVSRPLNTEAFFGQGTRLTVV.

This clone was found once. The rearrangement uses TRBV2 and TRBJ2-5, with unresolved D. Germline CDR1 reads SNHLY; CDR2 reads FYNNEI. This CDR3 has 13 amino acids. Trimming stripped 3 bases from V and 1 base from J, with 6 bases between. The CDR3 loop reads CASSDSSQETQYF. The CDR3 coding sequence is TGTGCCAGCAGTGACAGTTCCCAAGAGACCCAGTACTTC.

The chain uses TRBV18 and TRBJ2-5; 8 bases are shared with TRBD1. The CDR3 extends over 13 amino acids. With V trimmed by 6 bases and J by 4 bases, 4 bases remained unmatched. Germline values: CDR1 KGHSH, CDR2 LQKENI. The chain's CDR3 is CASSPGQGETQYF. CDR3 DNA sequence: TGTGCCAGCTCCCCCGGACAGGGAGAGACCCAGTACTTC. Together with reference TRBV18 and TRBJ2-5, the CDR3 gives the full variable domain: NAGVMQNPRHLVRRRGQEARLRCSPMKGHSHVYWYRQLPEEGLKFMVYLQKENIIDESGMPKERFSAEFPKEGPSILRIQQVVRGDSAAYFCASSPGQGETQYFGPGTRLLVL.

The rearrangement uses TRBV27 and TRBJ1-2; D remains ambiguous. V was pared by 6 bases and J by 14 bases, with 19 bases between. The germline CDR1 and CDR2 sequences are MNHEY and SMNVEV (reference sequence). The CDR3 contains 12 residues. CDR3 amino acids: CASSSPTSSVTF. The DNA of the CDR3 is TGTGCCAGCAGCTCCCCGACATCATCGGTGACCTTC.

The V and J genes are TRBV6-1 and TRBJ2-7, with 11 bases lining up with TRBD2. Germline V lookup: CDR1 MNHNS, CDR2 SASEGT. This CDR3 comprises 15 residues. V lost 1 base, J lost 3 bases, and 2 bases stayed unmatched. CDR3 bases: TGTGCCAGCAGTGAAGGCACTAGCGGGGGCTACGAGCAGTACTTC. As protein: CASSEGTSGGYEQYF.

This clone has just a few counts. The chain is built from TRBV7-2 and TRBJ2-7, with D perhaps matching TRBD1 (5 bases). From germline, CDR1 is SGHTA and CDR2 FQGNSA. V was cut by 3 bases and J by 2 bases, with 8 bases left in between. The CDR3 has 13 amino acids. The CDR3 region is CASSFADTYEQYF. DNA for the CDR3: TGTGCCAGCAGCTTTGCGGACACCTACGAGCAGTACTTC.

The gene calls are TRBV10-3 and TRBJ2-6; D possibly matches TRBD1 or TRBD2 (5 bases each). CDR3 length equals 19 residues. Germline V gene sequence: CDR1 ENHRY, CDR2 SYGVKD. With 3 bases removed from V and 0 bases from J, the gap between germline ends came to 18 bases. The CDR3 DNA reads TGTGCCATCAGTGACCGGATCGGGGCCAGCCTCTCTGGGGCCAACGTCCTGACTTTC. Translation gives CAISDRIGASLSGANVLTF.

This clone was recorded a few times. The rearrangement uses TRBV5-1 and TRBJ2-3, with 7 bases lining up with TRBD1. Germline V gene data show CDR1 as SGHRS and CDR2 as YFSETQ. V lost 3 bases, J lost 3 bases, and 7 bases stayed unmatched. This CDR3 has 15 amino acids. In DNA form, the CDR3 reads TGCGCCAGCAGCTCACAGGGGAAAGTGACAGATACGCAGTATTTT. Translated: CASSSQGKVTDTQYF.

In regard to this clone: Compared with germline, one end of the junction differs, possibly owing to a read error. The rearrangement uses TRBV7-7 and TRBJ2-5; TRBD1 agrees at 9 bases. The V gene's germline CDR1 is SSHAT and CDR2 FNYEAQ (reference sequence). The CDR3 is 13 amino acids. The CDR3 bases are TGTGCTAGCAGCTTACAGGGGGCAGAGACCCAGTACTTC. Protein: CASSLQGAETQYF.

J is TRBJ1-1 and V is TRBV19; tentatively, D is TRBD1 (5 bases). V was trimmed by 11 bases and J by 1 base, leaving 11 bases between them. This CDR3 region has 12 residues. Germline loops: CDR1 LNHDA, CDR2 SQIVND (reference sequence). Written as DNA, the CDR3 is TGTGCCTCCCGGGACCCGAACACTGAAGCTTTCTTT. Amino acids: CASRDPNTEAFF.

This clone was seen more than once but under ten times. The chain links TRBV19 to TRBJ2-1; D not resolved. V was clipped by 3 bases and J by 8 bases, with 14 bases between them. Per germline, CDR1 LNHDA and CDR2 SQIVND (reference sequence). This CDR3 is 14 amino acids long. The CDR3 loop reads CASSIRPKFHEQFF. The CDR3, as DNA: TGTGCCAGTAGTATTCGGCCGAAGTTCCATGAGCAGTTCTTC.

CDR3 nucleotides: TGTGCCAGTAGTACTGGACAGGGGGGGTGGACTGAAGCTTTCTTT. Translating it yields CASSTGQGGWTEAFF. The genes are TRBV19 and TRBJ1-1; 10 bases fit TRBD1. Per germline, CDR1 LNHDA and CDR2 SQIVND (reference sequence). Trimming at V came to 4 bases and at J to 5 bases, leaving 7 bases not matched to a gene. This CDR3 contains 15 residues.

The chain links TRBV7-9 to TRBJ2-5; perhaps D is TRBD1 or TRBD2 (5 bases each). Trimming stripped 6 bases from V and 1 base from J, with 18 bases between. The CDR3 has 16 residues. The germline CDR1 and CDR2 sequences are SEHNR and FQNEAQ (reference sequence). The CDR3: CASSQYALGGQETQYF. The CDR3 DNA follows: TGTGCCAGCAGTCAATACGCGCTTGGGGGCCAAGAGACCCAGTACTTC.

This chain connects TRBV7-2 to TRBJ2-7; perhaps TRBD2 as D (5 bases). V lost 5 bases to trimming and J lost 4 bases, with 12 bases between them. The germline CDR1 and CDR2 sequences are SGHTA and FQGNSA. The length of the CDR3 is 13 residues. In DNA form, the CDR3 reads TGTGCCAGCAGCAACAGCGGATCATACGAGCAGTACTTC. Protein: CASSNSGSYEQYF.

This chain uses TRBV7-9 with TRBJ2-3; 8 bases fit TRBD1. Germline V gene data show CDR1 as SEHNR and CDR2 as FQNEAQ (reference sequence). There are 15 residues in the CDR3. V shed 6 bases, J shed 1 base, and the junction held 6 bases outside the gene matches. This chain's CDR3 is CASSKDRAGTDTQYF. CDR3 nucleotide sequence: TGTGCCAGCAGTAAGGACAGGGCCGGCACAGATACGCAGTATTTT.